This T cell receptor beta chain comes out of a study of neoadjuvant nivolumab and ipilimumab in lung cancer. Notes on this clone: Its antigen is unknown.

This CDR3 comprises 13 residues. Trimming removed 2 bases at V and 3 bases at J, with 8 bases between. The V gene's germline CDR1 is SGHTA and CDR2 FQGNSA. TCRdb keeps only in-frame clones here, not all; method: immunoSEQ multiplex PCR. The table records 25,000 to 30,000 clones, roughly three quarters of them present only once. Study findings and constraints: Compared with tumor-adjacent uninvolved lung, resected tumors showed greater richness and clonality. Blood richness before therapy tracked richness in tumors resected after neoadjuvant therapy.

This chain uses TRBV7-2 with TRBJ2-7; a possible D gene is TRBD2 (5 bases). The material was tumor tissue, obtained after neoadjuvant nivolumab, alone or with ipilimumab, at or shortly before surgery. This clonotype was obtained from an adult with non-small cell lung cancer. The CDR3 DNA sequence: TGTGCCAGCAGCTTATCCGGGAACTACGAGCAGTACTTC. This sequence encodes CASSLSGNYEQYF.